This TCR beta chain derives from a study of neurological immune-mediated disorders. Whole-study results and caveats: Expanded clones shared no CDR3 amino acid sequences across subjects, suggesting private repertoires in all groups.

Notes on this clonotype: The antigen remains unidentified.

The trim removed 2 bases at V and 5 bases at J, leaving 6 bases unmatched. Germline V gene data show CDR1 as LGHDT and CDR2 as YNNKEL (reference sequence). The CDR3 is 15 amino acids. Unsorted libraries were generated from 2 million PBMCs held at -80 degrees C. Synthesis of cDNA used 5'RACE (with 10-nucleotide random UMIs). MiXCR, run by TCRdb on the 5' RACE reads, gives a single entry per CDR3 protein. In the table there are 54,000 or so distinct CDR3 sequences, 3.5% of which are singletons. This receptor was identified in a woman in her twenties or thirties with multiple sclerosis. The sequenced sample was PBMCs. The chain recombines TRBV3-1 with TRBJ2-5, with 9 positions matching TRBD2. In DNA, the CDR3 is TGTGCCAGCAGCCAACGGGGACTAGCCGGGGAGACCCAGTACTTC. It encodes CASSQRGLAGETQYF.